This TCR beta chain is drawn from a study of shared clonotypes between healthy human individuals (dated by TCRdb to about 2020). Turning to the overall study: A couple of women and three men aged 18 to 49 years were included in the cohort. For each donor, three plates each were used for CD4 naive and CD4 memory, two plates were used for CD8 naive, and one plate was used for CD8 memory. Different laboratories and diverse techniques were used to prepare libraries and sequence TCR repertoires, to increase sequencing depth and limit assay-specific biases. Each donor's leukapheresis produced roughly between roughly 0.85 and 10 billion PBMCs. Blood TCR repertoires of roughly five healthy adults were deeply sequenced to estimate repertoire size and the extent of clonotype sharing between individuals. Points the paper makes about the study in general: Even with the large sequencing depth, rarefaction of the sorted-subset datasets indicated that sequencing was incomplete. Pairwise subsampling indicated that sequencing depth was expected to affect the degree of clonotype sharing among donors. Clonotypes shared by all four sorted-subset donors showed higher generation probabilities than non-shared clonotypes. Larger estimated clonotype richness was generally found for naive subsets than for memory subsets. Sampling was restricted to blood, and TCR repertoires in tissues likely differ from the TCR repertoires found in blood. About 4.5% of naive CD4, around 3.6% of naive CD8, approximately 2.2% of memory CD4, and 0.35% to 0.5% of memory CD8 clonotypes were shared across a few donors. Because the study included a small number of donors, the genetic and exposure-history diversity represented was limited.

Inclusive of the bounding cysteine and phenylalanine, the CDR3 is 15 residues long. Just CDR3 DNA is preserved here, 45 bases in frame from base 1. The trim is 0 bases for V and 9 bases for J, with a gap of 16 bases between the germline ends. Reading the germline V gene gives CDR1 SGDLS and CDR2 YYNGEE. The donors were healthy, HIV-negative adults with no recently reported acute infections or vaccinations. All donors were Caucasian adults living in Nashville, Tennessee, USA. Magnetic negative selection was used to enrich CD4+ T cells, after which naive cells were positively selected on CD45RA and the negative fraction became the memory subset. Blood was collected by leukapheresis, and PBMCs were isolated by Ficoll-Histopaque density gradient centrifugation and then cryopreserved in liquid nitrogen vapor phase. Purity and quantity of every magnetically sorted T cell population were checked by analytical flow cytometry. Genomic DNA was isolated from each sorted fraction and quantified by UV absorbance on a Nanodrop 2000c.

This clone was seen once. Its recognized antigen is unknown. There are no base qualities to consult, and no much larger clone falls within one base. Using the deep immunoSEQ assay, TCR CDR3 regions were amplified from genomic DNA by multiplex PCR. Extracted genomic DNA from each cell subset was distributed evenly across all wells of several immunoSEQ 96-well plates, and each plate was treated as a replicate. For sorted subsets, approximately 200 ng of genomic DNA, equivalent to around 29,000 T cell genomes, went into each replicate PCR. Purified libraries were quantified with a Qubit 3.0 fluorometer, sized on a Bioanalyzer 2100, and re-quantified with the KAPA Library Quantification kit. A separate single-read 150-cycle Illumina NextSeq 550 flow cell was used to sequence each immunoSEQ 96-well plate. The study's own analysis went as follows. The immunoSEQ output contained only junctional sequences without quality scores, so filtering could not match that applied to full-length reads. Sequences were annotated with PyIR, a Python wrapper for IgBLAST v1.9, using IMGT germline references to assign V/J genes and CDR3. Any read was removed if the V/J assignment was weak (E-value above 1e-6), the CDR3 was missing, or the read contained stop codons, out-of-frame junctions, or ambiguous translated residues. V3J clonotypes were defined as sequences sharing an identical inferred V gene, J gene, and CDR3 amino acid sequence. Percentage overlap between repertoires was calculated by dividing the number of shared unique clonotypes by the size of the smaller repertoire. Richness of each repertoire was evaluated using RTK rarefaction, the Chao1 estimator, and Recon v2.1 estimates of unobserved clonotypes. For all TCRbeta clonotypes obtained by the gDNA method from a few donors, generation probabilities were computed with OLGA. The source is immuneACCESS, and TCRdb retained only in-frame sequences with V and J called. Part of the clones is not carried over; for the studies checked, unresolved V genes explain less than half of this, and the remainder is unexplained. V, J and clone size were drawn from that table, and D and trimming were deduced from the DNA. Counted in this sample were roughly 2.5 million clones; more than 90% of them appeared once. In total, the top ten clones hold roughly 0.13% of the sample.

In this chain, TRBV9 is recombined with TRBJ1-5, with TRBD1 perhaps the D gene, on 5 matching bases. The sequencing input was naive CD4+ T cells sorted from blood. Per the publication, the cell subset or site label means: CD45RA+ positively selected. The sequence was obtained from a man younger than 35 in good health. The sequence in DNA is TGTGCCAGCAGCGTAGATGGGGCCGAAACCCTGCCCCAGCATTTT. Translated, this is CASSVDGAETLPQHF. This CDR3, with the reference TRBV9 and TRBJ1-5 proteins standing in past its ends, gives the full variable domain DSGVTQTPKHLITATGQRVTLRCSPRSGDLSVYWYQQSLDQGLQFLIQYYNGEERAKGNILERFSAQQFPDLHSELNLSSLELGDSALYFCASSVDGAETLPQHFGDGTRLSIL.